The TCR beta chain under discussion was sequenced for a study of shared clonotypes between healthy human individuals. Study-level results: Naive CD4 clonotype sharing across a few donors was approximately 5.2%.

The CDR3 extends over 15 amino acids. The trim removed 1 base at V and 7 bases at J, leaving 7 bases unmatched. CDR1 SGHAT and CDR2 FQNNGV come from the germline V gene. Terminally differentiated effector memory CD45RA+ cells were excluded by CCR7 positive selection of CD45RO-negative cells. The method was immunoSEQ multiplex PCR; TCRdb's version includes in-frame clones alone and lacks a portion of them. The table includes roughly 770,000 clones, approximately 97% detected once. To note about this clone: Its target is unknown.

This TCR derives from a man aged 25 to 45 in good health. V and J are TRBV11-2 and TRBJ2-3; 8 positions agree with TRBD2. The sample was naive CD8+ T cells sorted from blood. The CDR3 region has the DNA TGTGCCAGCAGCTTAGTAGCGGGACCCACGAATACGCAGTATTTT. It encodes CASSLVAGPTNTQYF. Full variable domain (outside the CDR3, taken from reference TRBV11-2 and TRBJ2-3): EAGVAQSPRYKIIEKRQSVAFWCNPISGHATLYWYQQILGQGPKLLIQFQNNGVVDDSQLPKDRFSAERLKGVDSTLKIQPAKLEDSAVYLCASSLVAGPTNTQYFGPGTRLTVL.